Following are 15 T cell receptor beta chains from one sample sequenced in a study of CD8+ T cells in alopecia areata. Following RNA extraction, reverse transcription yielded cDNA that acted as the sequencing template. TCRdb's copy holds only in-frame clones and misses some; the assay was immunoSEQ multiplex PCR. In the table there are about 130,000 clones, roughly 53% of which are singletons. The source material was CD4+ T cells sorted from blood, sampled at week 0. These receptor sequences come from a human donor with alopecia areata.

The CDR3 is CASSQQGALTEAFF. Written as DNA, the CDR3 is TGCGCCAGCAGCCAGCAGGGGGCCCTCACTGAAGCTTTCTTT. The chain employs TRBV5-1 and TRBJ1-1; 8 nucleotides align to TRBD1. The germline V gene has CDR1 SGHRS and CDR2 YFSETQ. The V gene end was trimmed by 4 bases and the J gene end by 4 bases; junction bases not matched to a gene: 6. This CDR3 has 14 residues.

The rearrangement joins TRBV6-5 to TRBJ1-2; 7 bases fit TRBD1. The CDR3 runs to 14 residues. Losses at the gene ends were 2 bases for V and 6 bases for J; bases not matched to a gene: 6. Germline CDR1 reads MNHEY; CDR2 reads SVGAGI. CDR3 DNA sequence: TGTGCCAGCAGTTACCGGGACAGAACCCATGGCTACACCTTC. Its protein product is CASSYRDRTHGYTF.

The CDR3, as DNA: TGCAGTGCTCCGGACCGCGATACGCAGTATTTT. Residues: CSAPDRDTQYF. This chain joins TRBV20-1 and TRBJ2-3, with D uncertain. The CDR3 covers 11 residues. Germline V gene lookup returns CDR1 DFQATT and CDR2 SNEGSKA (reference sequence). V gave up 5 bases and J gave up 6 bases, with 9 bases separating them.

The chain couples TRBV7-2 to TRBJ2-1, with D maybe TRBD2 (6 bases). V was pared by 4 bases and J by 7 bases, with 17 bases between. Germline CDR1 and CDR2: SGHTA and FQGNSA. This CDR3 has 15 residues. CDR3 in DNA: TGTGCCAGCAGCTCCCTGGAGCGGCGGGGAAATGAGCAGTTCTTC. Encoded protein: CASSSLERRGNEQFF.

This clone was detected a few times. The chain couples TRBV7-2 to TRBJ1-6; TRBD1 is a possible D gene (6 bases). The CDR3 is 13 amino acids. V was pared by 5 bases and J by 11 bases, with 13 bases between. Looked up from germline, CDR1 is SGHTA and CDR2 is FQGNSA. The CDR3 region is CASSPGGATPLHF. The CDR3, as DNA: TGTGCCAGCAGCCCCGGGGGCGCGACACCCCTCCACTTT.

This chain connects TRBV7-9 to TRBJ2-2, with TRBD1 matching over 8 bases. The V segment lost 7 bases and the J segment 6 bases; nucleotides outside the gene matches: 1. This CDR3 has 12 residues. Germline loops: CDR1 SEHNR, CDR2 FQNEAQ (reference sequence). Here the CDR3 reads CASNRGAGELFF. CDR3 coding DNA: TGTGCCAGCAACAGGGGGGCCGGGGAGCTGTTTTTT.

Only one count was recorded for this clone. This sequence joins TRBV6-5 and TRBJ1-3; TRBD1 might be the D (6 bases). The ends were cut back, 2 bases at V and 3 bases at J, with 14 bases in the middle. In germline, CDR1 is MNHEY, CDR2 SVGAGI. The CDR3 has 16 residues. The CDR3 nucleotides are TGTGCCAGCAGTTACACGTCCGGGACAAATGGAAACACCATATATTTT. The encoded protein is CASSYTSGTNGNTIYF.

The chain uses TRBV5-1 and TRBJ1-6; possibly TRBD1 for D (6 bases). CDR3 length equals 15 residues. Trimming shortened V by 0 bases and J by 10 bases, and 14 bases separated the two germline ends. Germline assignment: CDR1 SGHRS and CDR2 YFSETQ. Written as DNA, the CDR3 is TGCGCCAGCAGCTTGGAAGGGGGAGCAGGATCACCCCTCCACTTT. Translating gives CASSLEGGAGSPLHF.

This sequence joins TRBV25-1 and TRBJ1-2, with a weak D call TRBD1 (5 bases). The V gene's germline CDR1 is MGHDK and CDR2 SYGVNS. There are 15 residues in the CDR3. The V end was cut by 10 bases, the J end by 6 bases, with 24 bases between. In nucleotides, the CDR3 is TGTGCCACTCTATCCCCAGGGATGGGACCTCATGGCTACACCTTC. It is translated as CATLSPGMGPHGYTF.

The V call is TRBV5-1, the J call TRBJ2-1; D call uncertain. This CDR3 region has 13 residues. The germline V gene has CDR1 SGHRS and CDR2 YFSETQ. V was pared by 2 bases and J by 5 bases, with 8 bases between. The CDR3 DNA reads as TGCGCCAGCAGCTTAAGTCCAAACAATGAGCAGTTCTTC. Its translation is CASSLSPNNEQFF.

The V and J genes are TRBV19 and TRBJ2-1; D is unclear. The germline V gene has CDR1 LNHDA and CDR2 SQIVND (reference sequence). Between the trimmed V and J ends, which lost 8 bases and 3 bases, there was a span of 20 bases. CDR3 length equals 16 residues. In DNA form, the CDR3 reads TGTGCCAGTCGAGGAAGGGCTGCTCGCAGCTACAATGAGCAGTTCTTC. It encodes CASRGRAARSYNEQFF. Drawing the rest from reference TRBV19 and TRBJ2-1, the complete variable domain is DGGITQSPKYLFRKEGQNVTLSCEQNLNHDAMYWYRQDPGQGLRLIYYSQIVNDFQKGDIAEGYSVSREKKESFPLTVTSAQKNPTAFYLCASRGRAARSYNEQFFGPGTRLTVL.

This clone was counted only a few times. V gene TRBV7-2 combines with J gene TRBJ2-7, with 7 bases matching TRBD1. Per the germline V gene, CDR1 is SGHTA and CDR2 is FQGNSA. The V and J ends lost 8 bases and 5 bases, in that order; junction bases with no gene match: 12. The CDR3 sequence is 14 residues long. CDR3 protein: CASGKQGRRNEQYF. The CDR3 DNA sequence: TGTGCCAGCGGAAAACAGGGGCGCAGGAACGAGCAGTACTTC.

The genes are TRBV6-5 and TRBJ2-1; D may be TRBD1 (5 bases). CDR1 MNHEY and CDR2 SVGAGI come from the germline V gene. The V end lost 6 bases, the J end lost 4 bases, and 16 bases lay between the germline ends. CDR3 length: 15 residues. CDR3 protein: CASRAGHRLYNEQFF. CDR3 nucleotide sequence: TGTGCCAGCAGAGCAGGGCATCGGCTATACAATGAGCAGTTCTTC.

The chain uses TRBV7-9 and TRBJ1-2; possibly TRBD1 for D (5 bases). The CDR3 is 14 residues long. CDR1 and CDR2 from the germline V gene are SEHNR and FQNEAQ (reference sequence). V lost 2 bases and J 6 bases, leaving 13 bases between the germline ends. CDR3 in DNA: TGTGCCAGCAGCTTACAGGGAACTAAGAATGGCTACACCTTC. Amino acids: CASSLQGTKNGYTF.

The table lists this clone with a few counts. This rearrangement joins TRBV29-1 to TRBJ2-7, with TRBD1 matching 7 bases. Germline CDR1 is SQVTM and CDR2 is ANQGSEA. V was pared by 7 bases and J by 5 bases, with 5 bases of the junction left unmatched. The CDR3 is 11 amino acids. CDR3: CSAGQDHEQYF. The CDR3 DNA reads as TGCAGCGCAGGACAGGACCACGAGCAGTACTTC.